The clone carrying this T cell receptor beta chain ranks as medium-sized (0.01 to 0.1%). As yet, its antigen is unknown. Thyroid surgery was performed in patients who had received no treatment beforehand. Authors' analysis steps: Using the CDR3 differences seen across clinicopathological groups, the authors built a distant-metastasis classifier for papillary thyroid cancer, which was meant to discriminate distant-metastatic patients. MiXCR reprocessed the PCR reads for TCRdb. The V and J calls come from TCRdb's annotation, not from the publication. The sample lists about 12,000 clones, roughly a quarter seen once, with 19% in the top ten. From germline, CDR1 is SGDLS and CDR2 YYNGEE. J lost 4 bases, V lost 0 bases, and 4 bases had no gene match. The CDR3 is 15 amino acids. The record originates from a study of metastatic and nonmetastatic thyroid tumors. Overall study: Peripheral blood and tumor or nodule samples from malignant and benign thyroid patients were compared.

Study results and limitations: Versus benign nodules, malignant thyroid tumors reportedly had significantly higher TCR beta diversity, in blood and tumor.

Sequenced: tumor tissue. The gene calls are TRBV9 and TRBJ1-2; 9 positions match TRBD1. This TCR derives from a female donor with papillary thyroid cancer or a benign thyroid nodule (not recorded which). Some clones in this sample may be carry-over from other donors' samples. The CDR3 sequence: CASSVGGQGSYGYTF. The CDR3 bases are TGTGCCAGCAGCGTAGGGGGACAGGGTTCCTATGGCTACACCTTC.